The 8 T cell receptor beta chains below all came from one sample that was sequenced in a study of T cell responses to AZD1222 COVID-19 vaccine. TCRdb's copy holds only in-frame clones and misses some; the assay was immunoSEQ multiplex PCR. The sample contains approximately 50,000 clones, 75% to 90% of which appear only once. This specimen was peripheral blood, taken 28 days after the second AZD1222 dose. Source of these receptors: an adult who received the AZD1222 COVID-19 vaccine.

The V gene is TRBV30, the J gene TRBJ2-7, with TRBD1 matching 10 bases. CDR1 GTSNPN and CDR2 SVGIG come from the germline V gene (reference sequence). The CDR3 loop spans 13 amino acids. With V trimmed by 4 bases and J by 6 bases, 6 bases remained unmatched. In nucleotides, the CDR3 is TGTGCCTGGATCCGAGGGACAGGGGTCGAGCAGTACTTC. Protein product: CAWIRGTGVEQYF.

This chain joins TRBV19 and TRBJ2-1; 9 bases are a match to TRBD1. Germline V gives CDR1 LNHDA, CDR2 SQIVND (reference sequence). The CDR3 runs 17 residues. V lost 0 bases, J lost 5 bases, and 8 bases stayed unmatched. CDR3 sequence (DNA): TGTGCCAGTAGTATAGAAGTGGGGACAGGGACAAACAATGAGCAGTTCTTC. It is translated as CASSIEVGTGTNNEQFF.

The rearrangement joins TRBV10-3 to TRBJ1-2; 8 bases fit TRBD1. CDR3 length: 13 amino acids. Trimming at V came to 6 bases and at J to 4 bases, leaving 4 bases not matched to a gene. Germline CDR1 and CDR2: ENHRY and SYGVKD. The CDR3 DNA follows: TGTGCCATCAGGTGGACAGGGACCTATGGCTACACCTTC. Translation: CAIRWTGTYGYTF.

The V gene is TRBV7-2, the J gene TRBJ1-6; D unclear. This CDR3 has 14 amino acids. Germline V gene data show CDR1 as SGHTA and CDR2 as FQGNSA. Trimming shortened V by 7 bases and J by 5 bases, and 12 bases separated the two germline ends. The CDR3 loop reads CASTVDGNNSPLHF. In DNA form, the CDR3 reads TGTGCCAGCACCGTGGACGGAAATAATTCACCCCTCCACTTT.

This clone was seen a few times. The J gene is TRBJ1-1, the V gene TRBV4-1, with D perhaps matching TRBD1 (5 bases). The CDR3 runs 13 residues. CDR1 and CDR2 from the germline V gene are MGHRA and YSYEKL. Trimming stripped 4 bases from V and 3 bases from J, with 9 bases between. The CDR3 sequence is CASSRTGDTEAFF. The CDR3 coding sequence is TGCGCCAGCAGCCGCACGGGGGACACTGAAGCTTTCTTT.

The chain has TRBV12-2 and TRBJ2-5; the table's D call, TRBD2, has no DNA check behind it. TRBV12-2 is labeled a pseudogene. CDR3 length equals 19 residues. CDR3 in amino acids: CASRLPLGLAGDRGETQYF. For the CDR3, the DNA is TGTGCAAGTCGCTTACCCCTGGGACTAGCGGGGGACCGAGGGGAGACCCAGTACTTC.

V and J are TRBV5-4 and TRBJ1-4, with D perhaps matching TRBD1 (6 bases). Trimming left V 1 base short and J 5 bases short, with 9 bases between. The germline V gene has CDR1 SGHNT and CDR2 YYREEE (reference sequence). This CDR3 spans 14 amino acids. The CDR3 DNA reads TGTGCCAGCAGCTTGAAGACAGGCAATGAAAAACTGTTTTTT. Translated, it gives CASSLKTGNEKLFF.

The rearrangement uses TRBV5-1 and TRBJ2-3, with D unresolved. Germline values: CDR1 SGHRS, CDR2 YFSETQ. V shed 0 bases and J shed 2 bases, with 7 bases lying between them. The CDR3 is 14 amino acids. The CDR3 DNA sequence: TGCGCCAGCAGCTTGGCCCCCCCCACAGATACGCAGTATTTT. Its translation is CASSLAPPTDTQYF.